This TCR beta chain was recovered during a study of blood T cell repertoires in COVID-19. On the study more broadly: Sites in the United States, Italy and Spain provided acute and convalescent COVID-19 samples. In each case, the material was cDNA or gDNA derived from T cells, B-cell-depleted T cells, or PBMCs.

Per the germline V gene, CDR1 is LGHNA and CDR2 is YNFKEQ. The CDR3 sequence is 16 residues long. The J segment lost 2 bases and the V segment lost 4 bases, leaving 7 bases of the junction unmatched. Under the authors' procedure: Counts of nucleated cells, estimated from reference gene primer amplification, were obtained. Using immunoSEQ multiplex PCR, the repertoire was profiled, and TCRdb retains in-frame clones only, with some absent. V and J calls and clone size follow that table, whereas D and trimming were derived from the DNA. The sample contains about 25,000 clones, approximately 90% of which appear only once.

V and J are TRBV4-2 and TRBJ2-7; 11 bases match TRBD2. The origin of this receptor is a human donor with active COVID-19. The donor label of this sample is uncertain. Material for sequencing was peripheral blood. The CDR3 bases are TGTGCCAGCAGCCCGGGACTAGCGGCGAGTCCCTACGAGCAGTACTTC. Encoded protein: CASSPGLAASPYEQYF.